These T cell receptor beta chains were read from a single sample in a study of OX40 agonist ivuxolimab in advanced cancers. Some clones are missing from TCRdb's copy, which holds only in-frame ones; the method was immunoSEQ multiplex PCR. The table lists approximately 70,000 clones, more than 70% of them singletons. Here the sequenced sample was CD4+ or CD8+ T cells sorted from blood, taken in a trial of the OX40 agonist ivuxolimab. The receptors derive from an adult with an advanced solid tumor such as melanoma, head and neck, liver or kidney cancer. The CDR3 runs from the conserved cysteine through the conserved F or W. Fields, in order: clone size, D gene, V gene, J gene, CDR3 DNA, CDR3 protein. The D gene is left open where the match is weak. Rows give clone size only sometimes, using once, few, many, or a class for an expanded clone.

size: few; D: NA; V: TRBV4-1; J: TRBJ2-7; DNA: TGCGCCAGCAGCCAAGGGGACGAGCAGTACTTC; CDR3: CASSQGDEQYF
size: NA; D: NA; V: TRBV28; J: TRBJ1-2; DNA: TGTGCCAGCAGTTTATGGAGCCTCAACTATGGCTACACCTTC; CDR3: CASSLWSLNYGYTF
size: NA; D: NA; V: TRBV7-8; J: TRBJ1-1; DNA: TGTGCCAGCAGCTCCCGAAGTTTGAACACTGAAGCTTTCTTT; CDR3: CASSSRSLNTEAFF
size: few; D: TRBD1; V: TRBV9; J: TRBJ2-7; DNA: TGTGCCAGCAGCCAAGGGACAGGGGGCCCCTACGAGCAGTACTTC; CDR3: CASSQGTGGPYEQYF
size: NA; D: TRBD2; V: TRBV4-2; J: TRBJ2-5; DNA: TGTGCCAGCAGCCTGACCGGGGAGCGGGGGGGCCCTGAGACCCAGTACTTC; CDR3: CASSLTGERGGPETQYF
size: NA; D: NA; V: TRBV7-9; J: TRBJ2-1; DNA: TGTGCCAGCAGCTCAACGACAACCCCTGAGGGCAATGAGCAGTTCTTC; CDR3: CASSSTTTPEGNEQFF
size: NA; D: NA; V: TRBV7-2; J: TRBJ1-5; DNA: TGTGCCAGCAGCCTTCATAGTACTTATAGCAATCAGCCCCAGCATTTT; CDR3: CASSLHSTYSNQPQHF
size: NA; D: TRBD2; V: TRBV7-9; J: TRBJ2-7; DNA: TGTGCCAGCAGCTTATCGGCGGGAGGATCCGGCGAGCAGTACTTC; CDR3: CASSLSAGGSGEQYF
size: NA; D: TRBD1; V: TRBV7-9; J: TRBJ1-2; DNA: TGTGCCAGCCAAGGGGTCCGGGACAGCGATAACTATGGCTACACCTTC; CDR3: CASQGVRDSDNYGYTF
size: few; D: TRBD1; V: TRBV28; J: TRBJ2-4; DNA: TGTGCCAGCAGAGACGACAGGGGATCGGCCAAAAACATTCAGTACTTC; CDR3: CASRDDRGSAKNIQYF
size: NA; D: TRBD2; V: TRBV7-3; J: TRBJ2-3; DNA: TGTGCCAGCAGCTTATTTAGCGGGGGCACAGATACGCAGTATTTT; CDR3: CASSLFSGGTDTQYF
size: NA; D: NA; V: TRBV7-2; J: TRBJ1-1; DNA: TGTGCCAGCAGCTTATATTCCGGGTCGGCCACTGAAGCTTTCTTT; CDR3: CASSLYSGSATEAFF
size: NA; D: NA; V: TRBV12-5; J: TRBJ2-2; DNA: TGTGCTAGTGGCCGACCCGCGCGACGAGGGGGTTTAATTTGGGACACCGGGGAGCTGTTTTTT; CDR3: CASGRPARRGGLIWDTGELFF
size: NA; D: NA; V: TRBV29-1; J: TRBJ2-5; DNA: TGCAGCGTTGAAACGAATACAGGAGAGACCCAGTACTTC; CDR3: CSVETNTGETQYF
size: NA; D: TRBD1; V: TRBV19; J: TRBJ1-2; DNA: TGTGCCAGTAGCAGGGGACAGACCTCCGGCTACACCTTC; CDR3: CASSRGQTSGYTF
size: NA; D: TRBD2; V: TRBV2; J: TRBJ2-7; DNA: TGTGCCAGCAGTGTCTGGCTAGCGGGGACCGAGCAGTACTTC; CDR3: CASSVWLAGTEQYF
size: few; D: NA; V: TRBV11-2; J: TRBJ1-2; DNA: TGTGCCAGCAGTTCAGGAGGGTATGGCTACACCTTC; CDR3: CASSSGGYGYTF
size: NA; D: NA; V: TRBV7-2; J: TRBJ1-2; DNA: TGTGCCAGCAGCTTAGTTTGGCAGGGAGAAAATGGCTACACCTTC; CDR3: CASSLVWQGENGYTF
size: NA; D: NA; V: TRBV2; J: TRBJ2-7; DNA: TGTGCCAGCAGTGAATGGCAGGGCGTCGACGAGCAGTACTTC; CDR3: CASSEWQGVDEQYF
size: few; D: NA; V: TRBV5-6; J: TRBJ2-3; DNA: TGTGCCAGCAGTCGCGTAGATACGCAGTATTTT; CDR3: CASSRVDTQYF
size: NA; D: NA; V: TRBV30; J: TRBJ2-3; DNA: TGTGCCTGGAGTTACAGTGGAGCCGCTAGCACAGATACGCAGTATTTT; CDR3: CAWSYSGAASTDTQYF
size: once; D: NA; V: TRBV5-1; J: TRBJ2-6; DNA: TGCGCCACCTCAGTGGACTCTGGGGCCAACGTCCTGACTTTC; CDR3: CATSVDSGANVLTF
size: NA; D: NA; V: TRBV19; J: TRBJ1-4; DNA: TGTGCCAGTAGTATAACAGGGAGGGATGAAAAACTGTTTTTT; CDR3: CASSITGRDEKLFF
size: NA; D: TRBD1; V: TRBV6-5; J: TRBJ2-1; DNA: TGTGCCAGCAGTTACCCCGGGTTACAGGGGGAACAGTTCTTC; CDR3: CASSYPGLQGEQFF
size: once; D: TRBD2; V: TRBV5-6; J: TRBJ2-3; DNA: TGTGCCAGCAGCTCCGGACTAGCGGGAGGGCCGTTGTCAGATACGCAGTATTTT; CDR3: CASSSGLAGGPLSDTQYF
size: NA; D: TRBD1; V: TRBV28; J: TRBJ2-7; DNA: TGTGCCAGCAGGACAGGGGGCGTGAGGGAGCAGTACTTC; CDR3: CASRTGGVREQYF
size: medium-sized; D: NA; V: TRBV29-1; J: TRBJ2-7; DNA: TGCAGCGTTGAAGGTAGGGACTACGAGCAGTACTTC; CDR3: CSVEGRDYEQYF
size: NA; D: TRBD1; V: TRBV4-1; J: TRBJ2-2; DNA: TGCGCCAGCAGCCGAACAGGGGGAGGCGGGGAGCTGTTTTTT; CDR3: CASSRTGGGGELFF
size: NA; D: NA; V: TRBV18; J: TRBJ1-3; DNA: TGTGCCAGCTCAGACACCGTTGGAAACACCATATATTTT; CDR3: CASSDTVGNTIYF
size: NA; D: NA; V: TRBV30; J: TRBJ2-3; DNA: TGTGCCTGGAGTTCGCGGGGCAGCACAGATACGCAGTATTTT; CDR3: CAWSSRGSTDTQYF
size: NA; D: TRBD1; V: TRBV7-3; J: TRBJ1-2; DNA: TGTGCCAGCAGCTTAGTCCCAGGGGGGCCATACTATGGCTACACCTTC; CDR3: CASSLVPGGPYYGYTF
size: once; D: NA; V: TRBV10-3; J: TRBJ2-5; DNA: TGTGCCATCAGTGGGTACAGGGGAGGGGAGACCCAGTACTTC; CDR3: CAISGYRGGETQYF
size: NA; D: NA; V: TRBV27; J: TRBJ2-2; DNA: TGTGCCAGCAGGTGGGCCGGGGAGCTGTTTTTT; CDR3: CASRWAGELFF
size: few; D: NA; V: TRBV7-2; J: TRBJ1-3; DNA: TGTGCCAGCAGCTCATTTGGAGCAAACACCATATATTTT; CDR3: CASSSFGANTIYF
size: NA; D: NA; V: TRBV7-9; J: TRBJ2-7; DNA: TGTGCCAGCAGCTTATCTAACTCTTTAGGGTACGAGCAGTACTTC; CDR3: CASSLSNSLGYEQYF
size: NA; D: TRBD2; V: TRBV15; J: TRBJ2-5; DNA: TGTGCCACCAGCGGATTCGGGACTAGCGGAGAGAGAGAGACCCAGTACTTC; CDR3: CATSGFGTSGERETQYF
size: NA; D: TRBD2; V: TRBV9; J: TRBJ2-3; DNA: TGTGCCAGCTCATTAGCGGGCCATAGCACAGATACGCAGTATTTT; CDR3: CASSLAGHSTDTQYF
size: NA; D: TRBD1; V: TRBV7-9; J: TRBJ2-7; DNA: TGTGCCAGCAGCCGAGAGGGGACAGGGAACTACGAGCAGTACTTC; CDR3: CASSREGTGNYEQYF
size: NA; D: TRBD1; V: TRBV19; J: TRBJ1-1; DNA: TGTGCCAGTAGTCCCAGGGGACAGGGAGACACTGAAGCTTTCTTT; CDR3: CASSPRGQGDTEAFF
size: NA; D: TRBD2; V: TRBV30; J: TRBJ2-5; DNA: TGTGCCTGGAGTGTCACTAGCGAAGAGACCCAGTACTTC; CDR3: CAWSVTSEETQYF
size: NA; D: TRBD1; V: TRBV28; J: TRBJ1-5; DNA: TGTGCCAGCAGTCCGACAGGACAGGGAAATCAGCCCCAGCATTTT; CDR3: CASSPTGQGNQPQHF
size: NA; D: NA; V: TRBV7-9; J: TRBJ1-1; DNA: TGTGCCAGCAGCCGTCGGGTCCTCCTCATGAACACTGAAGCTTTCTTT; CDR3: CASSRRVLLMNTEAFF
size: NA; D: NA; V: TRBV19; J: TRBJ1-5; DNA: TGTGCCAGTAGGGACAGATCGAGCAATCAGCCCCAGCATTTT; CDR3: CASRDRSSNQPQHF
size: NA; D: NA; V: TRBV18; J: TRBJ1-6; DNA: TGTGCCAGCTCACCCGGGACGGACCATTCACCCCTCCACTTT; CDR3: CASSPGTDHSPLHF
size: NA; D: NA; V: TRBV19; J: TRBJ1-1; DNA: TGTGCCAGTACCCCTTCTCCGTCCTACACTGAAGCTTTCTTT; CDR3: CASTPSPSYTEAFF
size: NA; D: NA; V: TRBV5-4; J: TRBJ1-6; DNA: TGTGCCAGCAGCTCTTATAATTCACCCCTCCACTTT; CDR3: CASSSYNSPLHF
size: NA; D: TRBD1; V: TRBV7-8; J: TRBJ1-6; DNA: TGTGCCAGCAGCGTAGGACAGGGACTCTCTGATAATTCACCCCTCCACTTT; CDR3: CASSVGQGLSDNSPLHF
size: NA; D: TRBD1; V: TRBV27; J: TRBJ1-6; DNA: TGTGCCAGCAGTCCGATCTCTCCAGGGGGTCGGTCACCCCTCCACTTT; CDR3: CASSPISPGGRSPLHF
size: NA; D: NA; V: TRBV4-3; J: TRBJ1-6; DNA: TGCGCCAGCAGCCTTACGGGGCCCCGAAATTCACCCCTCCACTTT; CDR3: CASSLTGPRNSPLHF
size: NA; D: NA; V: TRBV30; J: TRBJ1-1; DNA: TGTGCCTGGAGTGGGCAGGGGAACACTGAAGCTTTCTTT; CDR3: CAWSGQGNTEAFF
size: NA; D: TRBD1; V: TRBV29-1; J: TRBJ2-7; DNA: TGCAGCGTCCGACAGGGGCCCGAGGACGAGCAGTACTTC; CDR3: CSVRQGPEDEQYF
size: NA; D: NA; V: TRBV4-2; J: TRBJ1-1; DNA: TGTGCCAGCAGCCCGGCCGAGGGAAACACTGAAGCTTTCTTT; CDR3: CASSPAEGNTEAFF
size: NA; D: NA; V: TRBV7-2; J: TRBJ2-1; DNA: TGTGCCAGCAGCTGGGGTTCTCAAAGGGATGAGCAGTTCTTC; CDR3: CASSWGSQRDEQFF
size: NA; D: NA; V: TRBV7-2; J: TRBJ2-3; DNA: TGTGCCAGCACCAAACAGCCGCGGGGAAACACAGATACGCAGTATTTT; CDR3: CASTKQPRGNTDTQYF
size: NA; D: TRBD2; V: TRBV7-3; J: TRBJ2-1; DNA: TGTGCCAGCAGCCCGACTAGCGGAGAGTACAATGAGCAGTTCTTC; CDR3: CASSPTSGEYNEQFF
size: NA; D: NA; V: TRBV7-9; J: TRBJ1-1; DNA: TGTGCCAGCAGCTTAGCGGGCATAGGCACTGAAGCTTTCTTT; CDR3: CASSLAGIGTEAFF